This TCR beta chain was captured in a study of somatic mutations in cytotoxic T cells in rheumatoid arthritis. In the study overall: A roughly 32 ml EDTA sample of patient blood was drawn right after diagnosis, before any treatment. Findings of the study overall: The study found that the largest CD8+ clone exceeded 20% of CD8+ cells in about an eighth of the roughly 60 patients. Just what the expanded CD8+ clones targeted, in terms of antigens, remained unknown.

V was cut by 2 bases and J by 8 bases, with 7 bases left in between. The CDR3 is made up of 13 amino acids. In germline, CDR1 is MDHEN, CDR2 SYDVKM. Flow cytometry was used to check the purity of CD4+ and CD8+ cells, which had been isolated by positive magnetic bead selection. Notes on this clone: What it binds is not known.

Produced via immunoSEQ multiplex PCR; TCRdb's table is partial and in-frame only. The profile covers 15,000 to 20,000 clones, with 70% to 85% appearing a single time and 10% to 15% taken by the ten largest. This sequence was found in an adult with rheumatoid arthritis. The source material was CD8+ T cells sorted from blood. This chain connects TRBV28 to TRBJ1-6; no reliable D call. CDR3 in amino acids: CASSLGSDSPLHF. The CDR3 DNA is TGTGCCAGCAGTTTAGGATCGGATTCACCCCTCCACTTT.